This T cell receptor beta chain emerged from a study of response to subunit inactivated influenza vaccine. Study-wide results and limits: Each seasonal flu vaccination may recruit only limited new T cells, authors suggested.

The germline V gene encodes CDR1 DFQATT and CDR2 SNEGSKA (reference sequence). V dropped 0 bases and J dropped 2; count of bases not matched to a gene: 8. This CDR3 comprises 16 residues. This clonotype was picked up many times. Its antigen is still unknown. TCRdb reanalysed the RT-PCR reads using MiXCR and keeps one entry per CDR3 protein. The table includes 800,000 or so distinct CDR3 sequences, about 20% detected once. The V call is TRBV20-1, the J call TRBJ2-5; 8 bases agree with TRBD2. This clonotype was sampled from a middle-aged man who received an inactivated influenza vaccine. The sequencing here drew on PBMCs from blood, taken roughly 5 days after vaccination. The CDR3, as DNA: TGCAGTGCTAGAGAGCCTCCGGCGGGGGGACAAGAGACCCAGTACTTC. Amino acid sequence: CSAREPPAGGQETQYF.